These 15 T cell receptor beta chains came from one sample sequenced in a study of shared clonotypes between healthy human individuals. TCRdb's copy holds only in-frame clones and misses some; the assay was immunoSEQ multiplex PCR. The sample lists 550,000 to 600,000 clones, around 80% occurring once. Sequencing was carried out using PBMCs. The receptor set was obtained from a woman between 40 and 50 years old in good health. Some clones in this sample may be carry-over from other donors' samples.

CDR3 loop: CASSPPAGLNTEAFF. Here the CDR3 DNA reads TGTGCCAGCAGCCCCCCCGCGGGCTTGAACACTGAAGCTTTCTTT. V is TRBV28 and J is TRBJ1-1; D is uncertain. Germline CDR1 and CDR2: MDHEN and SYDVKM. V was clipped by 6 bases and J by 0 bases, with 14 bases between them. The CDR3 covers 15 residues.

This clone was detected only once. This chain uses TRBV11-2 with TRBJ2-1, with unresolved D. The CDR3 spans 13 residues. V was trimmed by 1 base and J by 9 bases, leaving 10 bases between them. Germline V gene sequence: CDR1 SGHAT, CDR2 FQNNGV. In DNA, the CDR3 is TGTGCCAGCAGCTTAGTGAGGTTGGGTGAGCAGTTCTTC. Its translation: CASSLVRLGEQFF.

This clone was seen only once. The chain employs TRBV28 and TRBJ1-5; D possibly corresponds to TRBD1 (5 bases). V was clipped by 5 bases and J by 7 bases, with 12 bases between them. This CDR3 is built from 13 residues. Germline CDR1 reads MDHEN; CDR2 reads SYDVKM. The CDR3 nucleotides are TGTGCCAGCAGTCCCCCGGGGGAGCAGCCCCAGCATTTT. Translation: CASSPPGEQPQHF.

This sequence joins TRBV5-1 and TRBJ2-1; TRBD1 aligns across 7 bases. The V segment lost 4 bases and the J segment 9 bases; nucleotides outside the gene matches: 13. The CDR3 is 15 amino acids. The V gene's germline CDR1 is SGHRS and CDR2 YFSETQ. The CDR3 DNA follows: TGCGCCAGCAGCCCGGAGACAGGGCTAATAAGTGAGCAGTTCTTC. It yields the protein CASSPETGLISEQFF.

This clone was seen only a few times. This chain connects TRBV28 to TRBJ2-3; 14 bases line up with TRBD2. V gave up 3 bases and J gave up 0 bases; unmatched junction bases: 8. CDR3 length equals 19 residues. Per germline, CDR1 MDHEN and CDR2 SYDVKM. The DNA for the CDR3 is TGTGCCAGCAGTTTCCGGGGACTAGCGGGGGCCCAAAGCACAGATACGCAGTATTTT. Its translation is CASSFRGLAGAQSTDTQYF.

V and J are TRBV18 and TRBJ1-1; weak D call: TRBD1 (5 bases). The germline gives CDR1 KGHSH, CDR2 LQKENI. The CDR3 sequence is 14 residues long. With 2 bases removed from V and 2 bases from J, the gap between germline ends came to 9 bases. The CDR3 loop reads CASSPWDGNTEAFF. The CDR3 bases are TGTGCCAGCTCACCATGGGACGGCAACACTGAAGCTTTCTTT.

This clone has just a few counts. The chain has TRBV21-1 and TRBJ2-3. TRBV21-1 is a pseudogene. The CDR3 length is 16 residues. CDR3 DNA: TGTGCCAGCAGCAAAGTAGGGCAGACTAGCACAGATACGCAGTATTTT. This codes for CASSKVGQTSTDTQYF.

The chain is built from TRBV6-1 and TRBJ1-2; no reliable D call. This CDR3 is built from 15 residues. The V gene's germline CDR1 is MNHNS and CDR2 SASEGT. Trimming took 8 bases from V and 4 from J, leaving 20 bases between them. This CDR3 is CASDEASVRLYGYTF. The CDR3 DNA sequence: TGTGCCAGCGACGAGGCTTCCGTTCGCCTCTATGGCTACACCTTC.

A word on this clone: The sample carries other DNA sequences with the same CDR3. This chain connects TRBV5-1 to TRBJ2-5, with 7 bases lining up with TRBD1. The germline CDR1 and CDR2 sequences are SGHRS and YFSETQ. The CDR3 is made up of 15 amino acids. After removal of 0 bases from V and 3 bases from J, the junction contained 5 bases not matched to a gene. The CDR3 spells CASSLVGTGEETQYF. The CDR3 DNA follows: TGCGCCAGCAGCTTGGTTGGAACAGGGGAAGAGACCCAGTACTTC.

This clone has ten or more counts. The chain combines TRBV2 with TRBJ2-1; tentative D call: TRBD2 (6 bases). Deletions cut 2 bases from V and 6 bases from J, with 14 bases between. Germline values: CDR1 SNHLY, CDR2 FYNNEI. This CDR3 region has 15 residues. The DNA of the CDR3 is TGTGCCAGCAGTGAATCCGGGAGAAGGACCAATGAGCAGTTCTTC. It specifies CASSESGRRTNEQFF.

The V gene is TRBV18, the J gene TRBJ1-5; D gene unclear. This CDR3 is built from 14 residues. Germline assignment: CDR1 KGHSH and CDR2 LQKENI. The V gene lost 2 bases and the J gene lost 3 bases, with 8 bases spanning the gap. CDR3 bases: TGTGCCAGCTCACCAACGAGTCACAATCAGCCCCAGCATTTT. This gives the protein CASSPTSHNQPQHF.

This chain joins TRBV18 and TRBJ2-1; a possible D gene is TRBD1 (6 bases). This CDR3 spans 13 amino acids. Germline CDR1 is KGHSH and CDR2 is LQKENI. V was pared by 6 bases and J by 9 bases, with 15 bases between. The CDR3 bases are TGTGCCAGCTCCGAAAACAGGGAGACTGAGCAGTTCTTC. Translated, it gives CASSENRETEQFF.

This clone was counted a single time. The gene calls are TRBV28 and TRBJ2-7; D gene uncertain. CDR3 length equals 14 residues. Germline V lookup: CDR1 MDHEN, CDR2 SYDVKM. V gave up 4 bases and J gave up 7 bases, with 17 bases separating them. The CDR3 sequence is CASSYSSLPLEQYF. The CDR3 region has the DNA TGTGCCAGCAGTTACTCGAGTCTCCCGCTTGAGCAGTACTTC.

This clone showed up many times. This specimen includes other DNA sequences encoding the same CDR3. The chain links TRBV29-1 to TRBJ1-1; D may be TRBD1 (5 bases). V was shortened by 4 bases and J by 9 bases, with 12 bases between the two germline ends. The CDR3 is 11 residues long. CDR1 SQVTM and CDR2 ANQGSEA come from the germline V gene. CDR3 sequence (DNA): TGCAGCGTTGGGGGGATCCCAAAAGCTTTCTTT. Protein product: CSVGGIPKAFF.

The chain recombines TRBV5-1 with TRBJ1-2, with 8 bases lining up with TRBD1. The germline CDR1 and CDR2 sequences are SGHRS and YFSETQ. V shed 1 base, J shed 4 bases, and the junction held 3 bases outside the gene matches. CDR3 size: 14 residues. The CDR3 DNA follows: TGCGCCAGCAGCTTGACAGGGGGAAGCTATGGCTACACCTTC. Amino acids: CASSLTGGSYGYTF. Based on the CDR3 plus reference TRBV5-1 and TRBJ1-2, the full variable domain is KAGVTQTPRYLIKTRGQQVTLSCSPISGHRSVSWYQQTPGQGLQFLFEYFSETQRNKGNFPGRFSGRQFSNSRSEMNVSTLELGDSALYLCASSLTGGSYGYTFGSGTRLTVV.